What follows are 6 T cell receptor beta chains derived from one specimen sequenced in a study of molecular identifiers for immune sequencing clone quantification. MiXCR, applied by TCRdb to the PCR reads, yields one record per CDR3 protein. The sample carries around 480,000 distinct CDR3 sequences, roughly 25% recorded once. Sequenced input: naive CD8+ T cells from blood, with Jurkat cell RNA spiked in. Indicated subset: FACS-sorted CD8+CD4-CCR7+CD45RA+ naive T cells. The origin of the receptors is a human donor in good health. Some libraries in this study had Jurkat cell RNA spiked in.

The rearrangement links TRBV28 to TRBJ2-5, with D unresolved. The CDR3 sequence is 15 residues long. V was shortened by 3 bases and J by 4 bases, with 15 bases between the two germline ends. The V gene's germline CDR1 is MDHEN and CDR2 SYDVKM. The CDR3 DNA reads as TGTGCCAGCAGTTTGCTAGGGTCTGCCAGAGAGACCCAGTACTTC. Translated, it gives CASSLLGSARETQYF.

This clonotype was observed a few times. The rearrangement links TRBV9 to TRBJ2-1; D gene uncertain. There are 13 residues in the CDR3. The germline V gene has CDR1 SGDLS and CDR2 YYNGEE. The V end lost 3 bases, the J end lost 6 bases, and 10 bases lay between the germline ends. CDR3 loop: CASSAPPSNEQFF. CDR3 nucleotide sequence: TGTGCCAGCAGCGCTCCTCCCAGCAATGAGCAGTTCTTC.

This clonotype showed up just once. DNA for the CDR3: TGTGCCAGCAGGCCCCGGGGACTAGCGGGAGTGGATCCAATGGAAAACATTCAGTACTTC. Its protein product is CASRPRGLAGVDPMENIQYF. The chain is built from TRBV28 and TRBJ2-4; 14 bases align to TRBD2. The trim removed 6 bases at V and 5 bases at J, leaving 18 bases unmatched. From germline, CDR1 is MDHEN and CDR2 SYDVKM. This CDR3 has 20 residues.

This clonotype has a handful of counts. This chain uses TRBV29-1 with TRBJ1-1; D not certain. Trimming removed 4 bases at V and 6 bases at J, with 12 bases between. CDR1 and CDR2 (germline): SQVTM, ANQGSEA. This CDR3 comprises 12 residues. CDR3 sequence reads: CSVVMGVAEAFF. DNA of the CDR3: TGCAGCGTTGTAATGGGCGTGGCTGAAGCTTTCTTT.

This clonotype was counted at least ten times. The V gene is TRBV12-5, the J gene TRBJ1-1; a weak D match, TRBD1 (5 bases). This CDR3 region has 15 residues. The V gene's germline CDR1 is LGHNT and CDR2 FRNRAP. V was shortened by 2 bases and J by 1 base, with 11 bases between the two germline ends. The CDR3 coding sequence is TGTGCTAGTGGTTTGTTCGGAGGGACGAACACTGAAGCTTTCTTT. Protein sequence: CASGLFGGTNTEAFF.

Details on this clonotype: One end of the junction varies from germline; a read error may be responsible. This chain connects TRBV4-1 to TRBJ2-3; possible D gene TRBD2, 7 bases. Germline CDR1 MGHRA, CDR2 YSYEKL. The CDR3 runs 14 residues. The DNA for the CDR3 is TGCGCCAGCAGCCAAGCGGGGGGCGCCGCCATACAGTGTTTT. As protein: CASSQAGGAAIQCF.